This T cell receptor (beta chain) was sequenced during a study of blood T cell repertoires in COVID-19. Study at large: The United States, Italy and Spain provided the acute and convalescent COVID-19 samples. Sources were T cells, B-cell-depleted T cells, or PBMCs; the material itself was cDNA or gDNA.

V was pared by 4 bases and J by 4 bases, with 11 bases between. Germline V lookup: CDR1 KGHSH, CDR2 LQKENI. This CDR3 has 13 amino acids. This clone occurred once. Sequenced by immunoSEQ multiplex PCR; TCRdb stores in-frame clones only, minus some. There are about 82,000 clones in the sample; almost 85% occur only once, and 6% to 7.5% lies in the top ten. This receptor was obtained from a man over 45 with active or convalescent COVID-19. The chain recombines TRBV18 with TRBJ2-7; weak D call: TRBD1 (5 bases). The specimen sequenced was peripheral blood. The DNA of the CDR3 is TGTGCCAGCTCACAGGGGCCGATATACGAGCAGTACTTC. Its protein is CASSQGPIYEQYF.